Below, one T cell receptor (beta chain) is given with its context. The target of this receptor is not known. No base quality values were provided; no much bigger clone lies one nucleotide off. Spanning cysteine to phenylalanine, the CDR3 consists of 16 amino acids. The kept DNA is CDR3 alone, 48 bases in frame from the first base. The trim is 4 bases for V and 0 bases for J, with a gap of 14 bases between the germline ends. The germline V gene gives CDR1 as SGHTS and CDR2 as YDEGEE. The sample's treatment or condition label, in plain terms: allogeneic hematopoietic cell transplantation with graft depleted of TCRalphabeta T cells and CD19 B cells. The children who served as transplant recipients had been given grafts of TCRalphabeta/CD19-depleted allogeneic hematopoietic cells. The record originates from a study of T-cell reconstitution after alpha-beta-depleted transplantation in children (dated by TCRdb to 2016 to 2017). At the level of the whole study: The study quantitatively tracked T-cell immune reconstitution after TCRalphabeta/CD19-depleted allogeneic hematopoietic cell transplantation in children using TCR repertoire profiling. What the authors observed across the whole study: In some patients, the high TCRbeta diversity seen at day 60 was put down to recipient T cells and intrathymic progenitors that had survived conditioning. Apparently early alphabetaT-cell count recovery about two months after transplant reportedly relied on only several hundred rapidly expanded clones derived from non-depleted graft cells. Over the following months the frequencies of hyperexpanded clones went down, and after one year T-cell counts and TCRbeta diversity were mostly credited to newly produced T cells.

The protocol used for the library was PCR. This sample was sequenced with an Illumina HiSeq 2500. Molecular barcoding was employed in the preparation of TCR libraries, with unique molecular identifiers being used to normalize TCRbeta repertoire quantification. TCRdb cleaned the public reads at Q25 with fastp, built clones with MiXCR and kept in-frame beta chains. Records with the same CDR3 protein are collapsed into one entry carrying the most frequent genes and DNA. The sample has 250,000 to 350,000 distinct CDR3 sequences on record, more than 20% of them singletons. The ten biggest clones cover 9.5% to 12% of the sample.

The sequenced sample was PBMCs, mostly from graft donor cells, obtained 180 days after TCRalphabeta/CD19-depleted stem cell transplant. The chain couples TRBV5-8 to TRBJ1-5; TRBD1 is perhaps the D gene, given 6 matching bases. This sequence was found in a male patient younger than 18 who had a stem cell transplant for acute lymphoblastic leukemia, so the T cells may come from the graft donor. The CDR3 protein is CASSRNRASSNQPQHF. Read as DNA, the sequence is TGTGCCAGCAGCCGGAACAGGGCGAGTAGCAATCAGCCCCAGCATTTT.